One sample yielded the 19 T cell receptor beta chains listed below, sequenced in a study of breast tumors, draining lymph nodes, adjacent tissues. One entry per CDR3 protein results from TCRdb running MiXCR on the multiplex PCR reads. The table lists 200,000 to 250,000 distinct CDR3 sequences, less than 40% of them singletons. Axillary draining lymph nodes of breast cancer patients supplied the node samples. Sequenced: axillary lymph node tissue. The receptors originated from a female donor with breast cancer. Some clones in this sample may be carry-over from other donors' samples.

This clonotype was seen a handful of times. This rearrangement joins TRBV28 to TRBJ1-5; no clear D. This CDR3 contains 16 residues. From germline, CDR1 is MDHEN and CDR2 SYDVKM. With 3 bases removed from V and 4 bases from J, the gap between germline ends came to 16 bases. In DNA, the CDR3 is TGTGCCAGCAGTTTCCCCTCGACTAGCCGTAATCAGCCCCAGCATTTT. It translates to CASSFPSTSRNQPQHF.

This clonotype has more than one count but fewer than ten. The rearrangement joins TRBV6-5 to TRBJ2-6; D may correspond to TRBD1 or TRBD2 (5 bases each). Trimming took 5 bases from V and 3 from J, leaving 14 bases between them. Germline V CDR1 and CDR2: MNHEY, SVGAGI. CDR3 length equals 16 residues. The CDR3 region has the DNA TGTGCCAGCAGTCACTTGTCGGGACGTGGGGCCAACGTCCTGACTTTC. Protein sequence: CASSHLSGRGANVLTF.

V and J are TRBV25-1 and TRBJ2-1; D uncertain. From germline, CDR1 is MGHDK and CDR2 SYGVNS. CDR3 size: 15 residues. V dropped 5 bases and J dropped 2 bases, with 13 bases sitting between them. The CDR3: CASSPGLPPYNEQFF. In DNA form, the CDR3 reads TGTGCCAGCAGTCCCGGGCTGCCACCCTACAATGAGCAGTTCTTC.

This clonotype showed up many times. CDR3 DNA: TGTGCCAGCAGCCGTGGACGGGATGAAAAACTGTTTTTT. Translated, it gives CASSRGRDEKLFF. The chain has TRBV7-2 and TRBJ1-4; D is undetermined. Between the trimmed V and J ends, which lost 5 bases and 6 bases, there was a span of 10 bases. Germline CDR1 and CDR2: SGHTA and FQGNSA. The CDR3 loop spans 13 amino acids.

V and J are TRBV7-9 and TRBJ1-6, with 10 bases identical to TRBD1. The CDR3 runs to 13 residues. V lost 3 bases, J lost 13 bases, and 3 bases stayed unmatched. Germline V gene sequence: CDR1 SEHNR, CDR2 FQNEAQ (reference sequence). CDR3 in DNA: TGTGCCAGCAGCTTGGCGGACAGGGGGCCCCTCCACTTT. Protein: CASSLADRGPLHF.

This clonotype was seen at least ten times. V usage is TRBV20-1 and J usage is TRBJ2-3, with TRBD2 matching over 8 bases. Trimming removed 0 bases from V and 4 bases from J; junction bases left unmatched: 9. Germline-derived CDR1 and CDR2 are DFQATT and SNEGSKA (reference sequence). The CDR3 is made up of 16 amino acids. CDR3 in DNA: TGCAGTGCTAGAGATCTCGGGCGGGGGGATTCAGATACGCAGTATTTT. Residues: CSARDLGRGDSDTQYF.

This chain joins TRBV5-1 and TRBJ1-1; D might be TRBD1 (6 bases). CDR1 and CDR2 (germline): SGHRS, YFSETQ. CDR3 length equals 16 residues. V dropped 6 bases and J dropped 2 bases, with 20 bases sitting between them. This chain's CDR3 is CASTPRGRGRNTEAFF. The CDR3 coding sequence is TGCGCCAGCACGCCGAGGGGGAGGGGCCGTAACACTGAAGCTTTCTTT.

The chain joins TRBV6-4 to TRBJ2-1; D might be TRBD2 (6 bases). Trimming left V 5 bases short and J 9 bases short, with 17 bases between. The germline V gene has CDR1 MRHNA and CDR2 SNTAGT. The CDR3 has 14 amino acids. The CDR3 loop reads CASSQRPRGGEQFF. The CDR3 coding sequence is TGTGCCAGCAGTCAAAGGCCCCGGGGAGGTGAGCAGTTCTTC.

This clonotype was observed many times. The chain carries TRBV15 and TRBJ2-7; D gene unclear. Germline CDR1 reads LNHNV; CDR2 reads YYDKDF (reference sequence). V lost 0 bases and J 4 bases, leaving 13 bases between the germline ends. The CDR3 is made up of 15 amino acids. The CDR3 sequence: CATSRDVTRSYEQYF. The CDR3 DNA sequence: TGTGCCACCAGCAGAGATGTGACCCGATCTTACGAGCAGTACTTC.

V and J are TRBV7-9 and TRBJ2-2; TRBD1 matches at 7 bases. V shed 3 bases, J shed 2 bases, and the junction held 18 bases outside the gene matches. Germline CDR1 is SEHNR and CDR2 is FQNEAQ (reference sequence). The CDR3 extends over 20 amino acids. Here the CDR3 DNA reads TGTGCCAGCAGCTTTTCGATTTCTAGAGGGCGACAGGGTAACACCGGGGAGCTGTTTTTT. Encoded protein: CASSFSISRGRQGNTGELFF.

In its sample, this clonotype was seen a few times. Since a much larger clone is just one base distant, this may be a read error. In DNA, the CDR3 is TGTGCCAGCAGCTTAGCGGGACCAGCGGGAGTTGAGCAGTTCTTC. Protein: CASSLAGPAGVEQFF. The chain joins TRBV11-2 to TRBJ2-1; 8 bases align to TRBD2. This CDR3 has 15 amino acids. Germline CDR1 reads SGHAT; CDR2 reads FQNNGV. The trim removed 1 base at V and 9 bases at J, leaving 8 bases unmatched. Together with reference TRBV11-2 and TRBJ2-1, the CDR3 gives the full variable domain: EAGVAQSPRYKIIEKRQSVAFWCNPISGHATLYWYQQILGQGPKLLIQFQNNGVVDDSQLPKDRFSAERLKGVDSTLKIQPAKLEDSAVYLCASSLAGPAGVEQFFGPGTRLTVL.

This clonotype was detected many times. The chain joins TRBV14 to TRBJ2-3; unclear D gene. Trimming removed 1 base at V and 2 bases at J, with 7 bases between. The CDR3 extends over 14 amino acids. CDR1 and CDR2 from the germline V gene are SGHDN and FVKESK. DNA of the CDR3: TGTGCCAGCAGCCAAGCCGGCTACACAGATACGCAGTATTTT. Amino acids: CASSQAGYTDTQYF.

About this clonotype: A much larger clone sits a single nucleotide away, making a read error possible. This sequence joins TRBV2 and TRBJ2-5; 9 nucleotides align to TRBD2. The trim removed 8 bases at V and 0 bases at J, leaving 13 bases unmatched. This CDR3 is built from 17 residues. Germline V gene sequence: CDR1 SNHLY, CDR2 FYNNEI. CDR3: CASGVTIAGDNQETQYF. Written as DNA, the CDR3 is TGTGCCAGCGGTGTAACCATAGCGGGGGACAACCAAGAGACCCAGTACTTC.

In this sample, this clonotype turned up many times. The genes are TRBV7-9 and TRBJ1-3; D gene unclear. The CDR3 totals 14 residues. The V gene's germline CDR1 is SEHNR and CDR2 FQNEAQ (reference sequence). Trimming took 4 bases from V and 0 from J, leaving 7 bases between them. The CDR3 loop is CASSSEVSGNTIYF. CDR3 nucleotides: TGTGCCAGCAGCTCAGAAGTCTCTGGAAACACCATATATTTT.

Many counts were recorded for this clonotype. DNA for the CDR3: TGTGCCAGCACAATAGAGGGAGTGAGCAATCAGCCCCAGCATTTT. Its protein is CASTIEGVSNQPQHF. The chain combines TRBV2 with TRBJ1-5; D uncertain. This CDR3 is built from 15 residues. Trimming cost V 7 bases and J 1 base, with 14 bases left between them. The V gene's germline CDR1 is SNHLY and CDR2 FYNNEI.

This clonotype was seen more than once but under ten times. Its ends do not fully match the called genes, so a read error is possible. The chain links TRBV9 to TRBJ2-4; D not certain. This CDR3 contains 14 residues. Looked up from germline, CDR1 is SGDLS and CDR2 is YYNGEE. CDR3 nucleotides: TGTGCCAGCAGCTCTGGATTGGCCAAAAACATTCAGTCCTTC. Its protein is CASSSGLAKNIQSF. Drawing the rest from reference TRBV9 and TRBJ2-4, the complete variable domain is DSGVTQTPKHLITATGQRVTLRCSPRSGDLSVYWYQQSLDQGLQFLIQYYNGEERAKGNILERFSAQQFPDLHSELNLSSLELGDSALYFCASSSGLAKNIQSFGAGTRLSVL.

This clonotype was seen ten or more times. The gene calls are TRBV7-3 and TRBJ1-6, with D possibly matching TRBD1 (6 bases). The germline CDR1 and CDR2 sequences are SGHTA and FQGTGA. Deletions cut 5 bases from V and 15 bases from J, with 14 bases between. This CDR3 has 12 residues. The CDR3 loop is CASSPLGGLLHF. Written as DNA, the CDR3 is TGTGCCAGCAGCCCACTAGGGGGACTCCTCCACTTT.

This clonotype was found many times. The chain carries TRBV11-2 and TRBJ2-1, with D possibly being TRBD2 (5 bases). There are 16 residues in the CDR3. The germline CDR1 and CDR2 sequences are SGHAT and FQNNGV. V lost 4 bases to trimming and J lost 5 bases, with 18 bases between them. CDR3 nucleotides: TGTGCCAGCAGCTCGAGCCAGAGAGGACTGAACAATGAGCAGTTCTTC. Translating it yields CASSSSQRGLNNEQFF.

This clonotype came up many times. The DNA of the CDR3 is TGTGCCAGCACCACAGGGGTGGATCAGCCCCAGCATTTT. This encodes CASTTGVDQPQHF. J is TRBJ1-5 and V is TRBV6-5; 7 nucleotides line up with TRBD1. The germline V gene encodes CDR1 MNHEY and CDR2 SVGAGI. V dropped 7 bases and J dropped 5; count of bases not matched to a gene: 5. The CDR3 has 13 amino acids.